These T cell receptor delta chains were read from a single sample in a study of Vδ1+ human thymocytes. TCRdb re-analyzed the multiplex PCR reads via CATT. Seen here are about 75,000 delta-chain clones, around 32% observed once, and the top ten hold under 0.3%. Sequencing was done on a sample of Vdelta1+ gamma-delta thymocytes from the thymus. The receptors shown here come from a boy in the first two years of life who had congenital heart surgery. Each CDR3 is given with its conserved first and last residue. A D gene is named only where the DNA matches it firmly. Clone size, where shown, is once, few, many, or a class for clones that have expanded.

v_call,clone_size,j_call,d_call,cdr3_aa,cdr3_nt
TRDV2,-,TRDJ1,TRDD3,CACDTHWGFKLIF,TGTGCCTGTGACACCCACTGGGGGTTTAAACTCATCTTT
TRDV1,-,TRDJ1,-,CALGENVGTGDPPECYKLIF,TGTGCTCTTGGGGAAAATGTGGGGACCGGGGACCCCCCTGAGTGCTATAAACTCATCTTT
TRDV1,-,TRDJ1,-,CALGESGGYTDKLIF,TGTGCTCTTGGGGAATCAGGAGGGTACACCGATAAACTCATCTTT
TRDV1,-,TRDJ1,-,CALGGFLRWTGGTYTDKLIF,TGTGCTCTTGGGGGCTTCCTAAGGTGGACTGGGGGTACGTACACCGATAAACTCATCTTT
TRDV1,-,TRDJ1,-,CALGELGGDYTDKLIF,TGTGCTCTTGGGGAACTTGGGGGGGACTACACCGATAAACTCATCTTT
TRDV1,-,TRDJ1,-,CALGERGRSYTEKLIF,TGTGCTCTTGGGGAACGAGGCCGCTCCTACACCGAGAAACTCATCTTT
TRDV1,few,TRDJ1,-,CALGPPGRGDYKLIF,TGTGCTCTTGGGCCTCCTGGGAGAGGGGATTATAAACTCATCTTT
TRDV1,few,TRDJ1,-,CALGPRRGPWVLPDKLIF,TGTGCTCTTGGGCCCCGGAGAGGCCCCTGGGTCCTCCCCGATAAACTCATCTTT
TRDV3,-,TRDJ1,TRDD3,CAFEGILGDMAGTDKLIF,TGTGCCTTTGAAGGGATACTGGGGGATATGGCGGGCACCGATAAACTCATCTTT
TRDV1,few,TRDJ1,-,CALGELDSYVGDNTDKLIF,TGTGCTCTTGGGGAACTGGATTCCTACGTCGGGGATAACACCGATAAACTCATCTTT
TRDV1,-,TRDJ1,-,CALGNLIGDDTDKLIF,TGTGCTCTTGGGAACCTAATAGGGGACGACACCGATAAACTCATCTTT
TRDV1,few,TRDJ1,TRDD3,CALGELTLTGGFYTDKLIF,TGTGCTCTTGGGGAACTTACCCTAACTGGGGGGTTCTACACCGATAAACTCATCTTT
TRDV1,few,TRDJ1,TRDD3,CALGEPKPTRGITDKLIF,TGTGCTCTTGGGGAACCAAAACCTACCAGGGGGATCACCGATAAACTCATCTTT
TRDV1,-,TRDJ1,TRDD3,CALGEGASYVRLGDPTLYTDKLIF,TGTGCTCTTGGGGAGGGAGCTTCCTACGTTCGACTGGGGGATCCCACCCTTTACACCGATAAACTCATCTTT
TRDV1,few,TRDJ1,TRDD3,CALGGARNRGYVADKLIF,TGTGCTCTTGGAGGCGCTCGTAATAGGGGATACGTGGCGGATAAACTCATCTTT
TRDV1,-,TRDJ1,TRDD3,CALGELQTRPYDLSGGPTDKLIF,TGTGCTCTTGGGGAACTACAGACTCGGCCCTACGACCTGTCTGGGGGACCCACCGATAAACTCATCTTT
TRDV1,-,TRDJ1,TRDD3,CALGEHPSLWGIRSDKLIF,TGTGCTCTTGGGGAACACCCTTCCCTCTGGGGGATACGCAGCGATAAACTCATCTTT
TRDV1,few,TRDJ1,-,CALGDHLPPGDTADKLIF,TGTGCTCTTGGGGATCACCTTCCTCCAGGGGATACTGCCGATAAACTCATCTTT
TRDV1,-,TRDJ1,TRDD3,CALGVTLGDIPRDADKLIF,TGTGCTCTTGGAGTAACGCTGGGGGATATACCGAGGGACGCCGATAAACTCATCTTT
TRDV2,medium-sized,TRDJ1,-,CACDTSREGLIF,TGTGCCTGTGACACGAGCCGGGAGGGACTCATCTTT
TRDV1,-,TRDJ1,TRDD3,CALGELVRPPPDSRGDTDKLIF,TGTGCTCTTGGGGAACTAGTCCGACCCCCCCCGGATAGTCGGGGGGATACAGATAAACTCATCTTT
TRDV1,few,TRDJ1,TRDD3,CALGEFPKRDTLRFTDKLIF,TGTGCTCTTGGGGAATTTCCTAAAAGGGATACGCTGCGGTTTACCGATAAACTCATCTTT
TRDV1,few,TRDJ1,TRDD3,CALGEPIPHYKSYWGIRYTDKLIF,TGTGCTCTTGGGGAACCAATCCCACACTACAAGAGCTACTGGGGGATACGATACACCGATAAACTCATCTTT
TRDV1,-,TRDJ1,TRDD3,CALGELPLVGDIGMYTDKLIF,TGTGCTCTTGGGGAACTGCCCCTAGTGGGGGATATCGGCATGTACACCGATAAACTCATCTTT
TRDV1,few,TRDJ1,-,CALGPSFLLLGERTDKLIF,TGTGCTCTTGGGCCCTCCTTCCTACTCCTGGGGGAGCGGACCGATAAACTCATCTTT
TRDV1,few,TRDJ1,-,CALGERQNFLLARGILNTDKLIF,TGTGCTCTTGGGGAACGGCAAAATTTCCTACTTGCCCGGGGGATCCTTAACACCGATAAACTCATCTTT
TRDV1,few,TRDJ1,TRDD3,CALRSRGDYTDKLIF,TGTGCTCTGAGGTCCAGGGGGGATTACACCGATAAACTCATCTTT
TRDV1,-,TRDJ1,-,CALGRRFVPLRDTDKLIF,TGTGCTCTTGGTCGGAGATTTGTTCCCTTGAGGGACACCGATAAACTCATCTTT
TRDV1,-,TRDJ1,-,CALGERGGPTGKCPDKLIF,TGTGCTCTTGGGGAACGTGGCGGACCTACTGGGAAATGTCCTGATAAACTCATCTTT
TRDV1,-,TRDJ1,TRDD2,CALGEPSYIGIDKLIF,TGTGCTCTTGGGGAACCTTCCTACATAGGGATCGATAAACTCATCTTT
TRDV1,-,TRDJ1,TRDD3,CALGEPPFRWGIRGVTDKLIF,TGTGCTCTTGGGGAGCCCCCTTTCCGGTGGGGGATACGCGGGGTTACCGATAAACTCATCTTT
TRDV1,-,TRDJ1,-,CALGEPSGWQVKLIF,TGTGCTCTTGGGGAACCGTCGGGTTGGCAGGTCAAACTCATCTTT